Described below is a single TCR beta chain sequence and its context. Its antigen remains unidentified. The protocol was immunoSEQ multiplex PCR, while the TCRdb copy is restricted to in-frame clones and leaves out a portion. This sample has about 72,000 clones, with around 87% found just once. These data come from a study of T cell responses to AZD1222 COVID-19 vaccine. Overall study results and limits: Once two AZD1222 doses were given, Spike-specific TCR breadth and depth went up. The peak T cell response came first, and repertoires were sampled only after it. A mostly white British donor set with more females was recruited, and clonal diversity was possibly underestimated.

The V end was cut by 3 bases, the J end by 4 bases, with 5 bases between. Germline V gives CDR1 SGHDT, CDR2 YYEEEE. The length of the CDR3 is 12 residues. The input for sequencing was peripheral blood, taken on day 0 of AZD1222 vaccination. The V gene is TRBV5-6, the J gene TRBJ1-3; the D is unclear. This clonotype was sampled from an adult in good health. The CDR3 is CASSSQGNTIYF. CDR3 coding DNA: TGTGCCAGCAGCTCTCAAGGAAACACCATATATTTT. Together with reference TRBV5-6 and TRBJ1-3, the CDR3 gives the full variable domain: DAGVTQSPTHLIKTRGQQVTLRCSPKSGHDTVSWYQQALGQGPQFIFQYYEEEERQRGNFPDRFSGHQFPNYSSELNVNALLLGDSALYLCASSSQGNTIYFGEGSWLTVV.